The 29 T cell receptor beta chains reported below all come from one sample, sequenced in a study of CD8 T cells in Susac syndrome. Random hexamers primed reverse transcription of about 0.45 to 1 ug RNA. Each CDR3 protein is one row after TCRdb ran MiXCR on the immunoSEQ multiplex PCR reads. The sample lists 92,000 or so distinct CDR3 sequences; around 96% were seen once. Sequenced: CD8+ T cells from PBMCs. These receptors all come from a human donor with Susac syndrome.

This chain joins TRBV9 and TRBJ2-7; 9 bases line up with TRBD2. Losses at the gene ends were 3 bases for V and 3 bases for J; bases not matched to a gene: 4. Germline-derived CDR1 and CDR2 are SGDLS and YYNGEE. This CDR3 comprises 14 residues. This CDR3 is CASSGDSGGYEQYF. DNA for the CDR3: TGTGCCAGCAGCGGGGATAGCGGGGGCTACGAGCAGTACTTC.

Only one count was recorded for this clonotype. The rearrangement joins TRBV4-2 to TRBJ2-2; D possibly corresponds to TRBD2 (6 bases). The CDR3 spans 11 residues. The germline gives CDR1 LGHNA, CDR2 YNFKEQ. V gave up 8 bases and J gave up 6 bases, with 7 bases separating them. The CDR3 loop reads CASGGAGELFF. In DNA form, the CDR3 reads TGTGCCAGCGGAGGGGCCGGGGAGCTGTTTTTT.

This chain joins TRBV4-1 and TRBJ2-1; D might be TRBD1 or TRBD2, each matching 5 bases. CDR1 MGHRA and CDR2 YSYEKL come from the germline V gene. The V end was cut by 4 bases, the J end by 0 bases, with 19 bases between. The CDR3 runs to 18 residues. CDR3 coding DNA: TGCGCCAGCAGCCCGGGCCTCGGGGACGTTCGCTCCTACAATGAGCAGTTCTTC. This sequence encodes CASSPGLGDVRSYNEQFF.

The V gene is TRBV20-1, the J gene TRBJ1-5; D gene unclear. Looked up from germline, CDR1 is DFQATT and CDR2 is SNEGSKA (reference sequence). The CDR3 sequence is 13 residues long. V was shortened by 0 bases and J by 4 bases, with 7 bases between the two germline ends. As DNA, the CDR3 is TGCAGTGCTAGAGATAACCTGAATCAGCCCCAGCATTTT. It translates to CSARDNLNQPQHF.

As DNA, the CDR3 is TGCGCCAGCAGCTTGGCCGGCGGGGGATTCAATGAGCAGTTCTTC. Translating it yields CASSLAGGGFNEQFF. The chain carries TRBV5-1 and TRBJ2-1; 7 bases are shared with TRBD2. CDR1 and CDR2 (germline): SGHRS, YFSETQ. The J segment lost 6 bases and the V segment lost 0 bases, leaving 6 bases of the junction unmatched. The CDR3 runs to 15 residues.

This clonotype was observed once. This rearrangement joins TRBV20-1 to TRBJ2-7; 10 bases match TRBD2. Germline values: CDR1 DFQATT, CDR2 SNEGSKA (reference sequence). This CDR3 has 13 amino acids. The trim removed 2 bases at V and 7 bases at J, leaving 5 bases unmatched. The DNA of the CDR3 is TGCAGTGCTAGATCCCTAGCGGGGGCAGAGCAGTACTTC. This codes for CSARSLAGAEQYF.

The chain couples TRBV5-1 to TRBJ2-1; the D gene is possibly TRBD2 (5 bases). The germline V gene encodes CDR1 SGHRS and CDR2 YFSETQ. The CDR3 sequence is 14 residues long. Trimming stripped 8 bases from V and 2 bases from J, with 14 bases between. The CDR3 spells CASHPSTPYNEQFF. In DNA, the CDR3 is TGCGCCAGTCACCCTAGCACCCCCTACAATGAGCAGTTCTTC.

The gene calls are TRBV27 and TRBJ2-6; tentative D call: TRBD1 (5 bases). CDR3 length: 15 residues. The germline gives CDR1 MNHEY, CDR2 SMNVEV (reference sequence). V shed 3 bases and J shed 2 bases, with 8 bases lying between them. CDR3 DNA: TGTGCCAGCAGTTTGGTAGGGGCTGGGGCCAACGTCCTGACTTTC. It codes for CASSLVGAGANVLTF. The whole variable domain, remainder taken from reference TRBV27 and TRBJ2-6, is EAQVTQNPRYLITVTGKKLTVTCSQNMNHEYMSWYRQDPGLGLRQIYYSMNVEVTDKGDVPEGYKVSRKEKRNFPLILESPSPNQTSLYFCASSLVGAGANVLTFGAGSRLTVL.

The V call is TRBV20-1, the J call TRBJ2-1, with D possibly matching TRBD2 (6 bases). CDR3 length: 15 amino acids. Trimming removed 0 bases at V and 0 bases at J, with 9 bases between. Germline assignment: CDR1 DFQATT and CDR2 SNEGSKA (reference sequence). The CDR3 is CSARDYGGSYNEQFF. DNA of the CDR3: TGCAGTGCTAGAGATTACGGGGGCTCCTACAATGAGCAGTTCTTC.

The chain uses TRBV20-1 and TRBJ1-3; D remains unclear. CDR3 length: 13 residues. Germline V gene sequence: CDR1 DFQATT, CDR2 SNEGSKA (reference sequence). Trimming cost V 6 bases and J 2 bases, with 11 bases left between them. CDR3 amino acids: CSALRQTGNTIYF. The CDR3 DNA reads TGCAGTGCCCTCCGGCAGACTGGAAACACCATATATTTT.

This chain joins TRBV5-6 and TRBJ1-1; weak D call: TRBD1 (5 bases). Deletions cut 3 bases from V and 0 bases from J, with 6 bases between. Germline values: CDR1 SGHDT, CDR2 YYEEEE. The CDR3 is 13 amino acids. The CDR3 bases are TGTGCCAGCAGCTGGGGGGTGAACACTGAAGCTTTCTTT. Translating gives CASSWGVNTEAFF.

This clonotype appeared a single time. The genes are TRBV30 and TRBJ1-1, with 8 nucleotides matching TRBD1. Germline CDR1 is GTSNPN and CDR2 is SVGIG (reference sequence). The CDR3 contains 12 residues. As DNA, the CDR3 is TGTGCTGGACAGGGAATGAACACTGAAGCTTTCTTT. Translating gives CAGQGMNTEAFF.

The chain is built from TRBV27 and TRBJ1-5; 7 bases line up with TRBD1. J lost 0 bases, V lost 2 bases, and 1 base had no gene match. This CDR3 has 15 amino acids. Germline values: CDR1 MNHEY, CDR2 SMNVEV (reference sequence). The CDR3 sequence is CASSLQGDSNQPQHF. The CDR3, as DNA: TGTGCCAGCAGTTTACAGGGGGATAGCAATCAGCCCCAGCATTTT.

CDR3 sequence (DNA): TGCGCCAGCAGCTACGGCAGGGCTGGCTATGGCTACACCTTC. Its protein product is CASSYGRAGYGYTF. The chain employs TRBV5-1 and TRBJ1-2; possibly TRBD1 for D (5 bases). Germline lookup yields CDR1 SGHRS and CDR2 YFSETQ. V was pared by 3 bases and J by 4 bases, with 13 bases between. This CDR3 region has 14 residues.

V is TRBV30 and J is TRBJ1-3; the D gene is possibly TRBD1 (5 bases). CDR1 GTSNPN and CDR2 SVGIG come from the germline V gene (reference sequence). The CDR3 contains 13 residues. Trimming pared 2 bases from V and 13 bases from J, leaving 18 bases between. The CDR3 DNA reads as TGTGCCTGGAGTACAACGACAGCCCTGAGGATATATTTT. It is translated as CAWSTTTALRIYF.

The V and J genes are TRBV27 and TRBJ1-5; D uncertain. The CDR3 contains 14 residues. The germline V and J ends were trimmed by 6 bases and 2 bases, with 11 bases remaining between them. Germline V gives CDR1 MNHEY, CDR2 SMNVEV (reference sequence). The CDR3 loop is CASRTLEGNQPQHF. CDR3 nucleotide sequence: TGTGCCAGCAGGACCCTAGAGGGCAATCAGCCCCAGCATTTT.

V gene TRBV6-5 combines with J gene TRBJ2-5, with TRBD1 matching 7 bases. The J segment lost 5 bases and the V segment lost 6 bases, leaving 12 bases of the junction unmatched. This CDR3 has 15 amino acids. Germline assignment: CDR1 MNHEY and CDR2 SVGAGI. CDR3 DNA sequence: TGTGCCAGCAGCCCCAGGGACAGTCCAGGGGAGACCCAGTACTTC. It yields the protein CASSPRDSPGETQYF.

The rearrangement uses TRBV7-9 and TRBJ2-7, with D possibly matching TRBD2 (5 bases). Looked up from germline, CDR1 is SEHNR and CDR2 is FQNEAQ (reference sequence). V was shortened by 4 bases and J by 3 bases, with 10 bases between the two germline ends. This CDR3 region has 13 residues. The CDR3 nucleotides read TGTGCCAGCAGCTCGACTACGATCTACGAGCAGTACTTC. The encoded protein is CASSSTTIYEQYF.

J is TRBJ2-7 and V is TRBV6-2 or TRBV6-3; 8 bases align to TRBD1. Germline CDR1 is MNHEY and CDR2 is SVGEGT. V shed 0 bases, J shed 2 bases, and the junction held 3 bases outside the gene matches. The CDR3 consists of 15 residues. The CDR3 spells CASSYSGQGTYEQYF. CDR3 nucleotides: TGTGCCAGCAGTTACTCCGGACAGGGCACCTACGAGCAGTACTTC.

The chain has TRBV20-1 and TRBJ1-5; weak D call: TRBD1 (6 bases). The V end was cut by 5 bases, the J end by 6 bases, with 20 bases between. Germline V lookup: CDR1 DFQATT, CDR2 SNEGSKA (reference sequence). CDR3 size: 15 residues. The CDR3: CSAADRFSLRQPQHF. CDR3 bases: TGCAGTGCTGCCGACAGGTTCTCTTTGCGTCAGCCCCAGCATTTT.

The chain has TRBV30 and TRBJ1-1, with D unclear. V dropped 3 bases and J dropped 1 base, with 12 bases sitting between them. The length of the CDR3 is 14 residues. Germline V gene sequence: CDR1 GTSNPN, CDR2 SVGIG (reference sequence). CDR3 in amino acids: CAWSLGLWNTEAFF. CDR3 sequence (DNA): TGTGCCTGGAGCCTAGGACTCTGGAACACTGAAGCTTTCTTT.

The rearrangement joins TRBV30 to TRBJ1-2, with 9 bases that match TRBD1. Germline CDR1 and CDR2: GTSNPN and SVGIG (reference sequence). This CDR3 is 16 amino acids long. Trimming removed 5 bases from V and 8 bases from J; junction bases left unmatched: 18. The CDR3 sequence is CAWHRDRVSGWGGYTF. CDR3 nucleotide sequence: TGTGCCTGGCACCGGGACAGGGTGTCAGGGTGGGGAGGCTACACCTTC.

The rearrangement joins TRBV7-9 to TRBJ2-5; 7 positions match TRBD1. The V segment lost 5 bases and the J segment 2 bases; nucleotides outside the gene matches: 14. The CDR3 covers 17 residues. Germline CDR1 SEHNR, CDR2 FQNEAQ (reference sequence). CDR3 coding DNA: TGTGCCAGCAGCGGCGAACCCCCCGGACAGGATCAAGAGACCCAGTACTTC. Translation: CASSGEPPGQDQETQYF.

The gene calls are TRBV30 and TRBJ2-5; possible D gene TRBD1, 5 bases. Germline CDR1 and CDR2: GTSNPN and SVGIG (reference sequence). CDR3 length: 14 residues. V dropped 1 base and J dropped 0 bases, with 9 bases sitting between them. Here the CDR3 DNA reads TGTGCCTGGAGTGACGACAGCTACCAAGAGACCCAGTACTTC. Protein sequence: CAWSDDSYQETQYF.

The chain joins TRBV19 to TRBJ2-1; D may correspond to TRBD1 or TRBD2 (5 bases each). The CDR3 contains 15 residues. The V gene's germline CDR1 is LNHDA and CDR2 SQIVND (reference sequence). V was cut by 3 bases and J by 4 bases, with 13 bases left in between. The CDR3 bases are TGTGCCAGTAGTATTAGGGGAGAGCTGTACAATGAGCAGTTCTTC. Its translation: CASSIRGELYNEQFF.

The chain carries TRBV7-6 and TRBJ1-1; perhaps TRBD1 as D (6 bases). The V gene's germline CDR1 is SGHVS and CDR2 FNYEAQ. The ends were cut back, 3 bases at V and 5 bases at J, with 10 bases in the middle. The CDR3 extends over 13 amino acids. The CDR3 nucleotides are TGTGCCAGCAGCTTGGGGGCGCCTACTGAAGCTTTCTTT. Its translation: CASSLGAPTEAFF. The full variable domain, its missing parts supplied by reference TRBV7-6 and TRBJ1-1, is GAGVSQSPRYKVTKRGQDVALRCDPISGHVSLYWYRQALGQGPEFLTYFNYEAQQDKSGLPNDRFSAERPEGSISTLTIQRTEQRDSAMYRCASSLGAPTEAFFGQGTRLTVV.

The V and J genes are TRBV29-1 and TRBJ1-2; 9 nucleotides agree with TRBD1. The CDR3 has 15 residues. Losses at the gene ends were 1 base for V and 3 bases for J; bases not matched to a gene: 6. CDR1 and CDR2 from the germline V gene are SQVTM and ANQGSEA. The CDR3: CSVEGGQGYYYGYTF. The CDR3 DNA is TGCAGCGTTGAAGGGGGACAGGGTTACTACTATGGCTACACCTTC.

The CDR3 nucleotides are TGTGCCAGCAGCACCCCGGTGGGGAATGAGCAGTTCTTC. This codes for CASSTPVGNEQFF. This sequence joins TRBV9 and TRBJ2-1; the D is unclear. Germline V CDR1 and CDR2: SGDLS, YYNGEE. Trimming took 4 bases from V and 7 from J, leaving 12 bases between them. This CDR3 has 13 residues. Drawing the rest from reference TRBV9 and TRBJ2-1, the complete variable domain is DSGVTQTPKHLITATGQRVTLRCSPRSGDLSVYWYQQSLDQGLQFLIQYYNGEERAKGNILERFSAQQFPDLHSELNLSSLELGDSALYFCASSTPVGNEQFFGPGTRLTVL.

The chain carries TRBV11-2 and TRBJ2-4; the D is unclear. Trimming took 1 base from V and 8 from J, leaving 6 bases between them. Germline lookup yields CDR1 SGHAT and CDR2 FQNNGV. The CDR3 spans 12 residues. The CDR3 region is CASSLVSYIQYF. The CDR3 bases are TGTGCCAGCAGCTTAGTTAGTTACATTCAGTACTTC.